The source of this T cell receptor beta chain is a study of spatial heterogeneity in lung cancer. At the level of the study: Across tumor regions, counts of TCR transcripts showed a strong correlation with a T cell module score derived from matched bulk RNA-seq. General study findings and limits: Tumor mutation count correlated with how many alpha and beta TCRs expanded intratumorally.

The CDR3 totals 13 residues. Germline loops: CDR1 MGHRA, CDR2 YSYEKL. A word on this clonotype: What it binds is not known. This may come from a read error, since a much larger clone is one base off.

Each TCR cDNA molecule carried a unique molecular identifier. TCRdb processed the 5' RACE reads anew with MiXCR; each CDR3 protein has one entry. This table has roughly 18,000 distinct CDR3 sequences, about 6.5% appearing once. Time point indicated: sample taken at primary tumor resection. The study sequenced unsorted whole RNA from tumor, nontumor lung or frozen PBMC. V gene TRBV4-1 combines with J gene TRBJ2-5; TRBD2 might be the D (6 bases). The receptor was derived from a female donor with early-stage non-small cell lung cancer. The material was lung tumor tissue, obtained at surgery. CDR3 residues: CTSSQGTQETQYF. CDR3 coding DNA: TGCACCAGCAGCCAAGGGACTCAAGAGACCCAGTACTTC.